These 13 T cell receptor beta chains came from one sample sequenced in a study of T cells after yellow fever vaccination. MiXCR was run by TCRdb on the 5' RACE reads, yielding one entry per CDR3 protein. The repertoire holds fewer than 650,000 distinct CDR3 sequences, with about a fifth as singletons. The sequencing used PBMCs, collected about 20 days after the first yellow fever vaccination. These receptors all come from a young man who received the YFV17D yellow fever vaccine.

The J gene is TRBJ2-3, the V gene TRBV5-1, with 11 positions matching TRBD2. CDR1 is SGHRS and CDR2 is YFSETQ in the germline V gene. Trimming took 4 bases from V and 4 from J; bases not matched to a gene: 11. The CDR3 contains 17 residues. The CDR3 nucleotides are TGCGCCAGCAGCGCTTTGATAGCGGGGGGGCCATCAGATACGCAGTATTTT. Protein: CASSALIAGGPSDTQYF. The full variable domain, in which reference TRBV5-1 and TRBJ2-3 provide the parts outside the CDR3, is KAGVTQTPRYLIKTRGQQVTLSCSPISGHRSVSWYQQTPGQGLQFLFEYFSETQRNKGNFPGRFSGRQFSNSRSEMNVSTLELGDSALYLCASSALIAGGPSDTQYFGPGTRLTVL.

This clonotype was recorded a few times. The V and J genes are TRBV7-9 and TRBJ1-1, with unresolved D. The V end lost 3 bases, the J end lost 7 bases, and 9 bases lay between the germline ends. The germline gives CDR1 SEHNR, CDR2 FQNEAQ (reference sequence). The CDR3 contains 12 residues. CDR3 in DNA: TGTGCCAGCAGCTTCCAACTTGGTGAAGCTTTCTTT. This translates into CASSFQLGEAFF.

V gene TRBV20-1 combines with J gene TRBJ2-5; 8 positions match TRBD2. The CDR3 extends over 12 amino acids. J gave up 5 bases and V 7 bases, and 6 bases lay outside the gene matches. Germline CDR1 is DFQATT and CDR2 is SNEGSKA (reference sequence). The chain's CDR3 is CSGGTSDETQYF. DNA of the CDR3: TGCAGTGGGGGGACTAGTGACGAGACCCAGTACTTC.

This CDR3 reads CASSLPGQGYEQYF. The CDR3 region has the DNA TGTGCCAGCAGCCTACCCGGACAGGGGTACGAGCAGTACTTC. The rearrangement joins TRBV5-5 to TRBJ2-7; 9 positions agree with TRBD1. After removal of 4 bases from V and 4 bases from J, the junction contained 6 bases not matched to a gene. The CDR3 runs 14 residues. Germline V gene sequence: CDR1 SGHKS, CDR2 YYEKEE (reference sequence).

This chain joins TRBV5-1 and TRBJ2-1; possible D gene TRBD2, 7 bases. Germline V lookup: CDR1 SGHRS, CDR2 YFSETQ. The CDR3 covers 17 residues. V lost 0 bases and J 1 base, leaving 14 bases between the germline ends. In nucleotides, the CDR3 is TGCGCCAGCAGCTTGGATGGGGGGGGCGGGTCCTACAATGAGCAGTTCTTC. This gives the protein CASSLDGGGGSYNEQFF.

This clonotype turned up a few times. V usage is TRBV5-1 and J usage is TRBJ2-7; 7 bases map to TRBD1. Germline V gene lookup returns CDR1 SGHRS and CDR2 YFSETQ. The CDR3 extends over 13 amino acids. J gave up 4 bases and V 7 bases, and 8 bases lay outside the gene matches. CDR3 residues: CASGNSGGYEQYF. The CDR3 nucleotides are TGCGCCAGCGGGAATTCAGGGGGATACGAGCAGTACTTC. Based on the CDR3 plus reference TRBV5-1 and TRBJ2-7, the full variable domain is KAGVTQTPRYLIKTRGQQVTLSCSPISGHRSVSWYQQTPGQGLQFLFEYFSETQRNKGNFPGRFSGRQFSNSRSEMNVSTLELGDSALYLCASGNSGGYEQYFGPGTRLTVT.

CDR3 sequence: CASSPRYRGPADTQYF. CDR3 in DNA: TGTGCCAGCAGCCCAAGATATCGGGGGCCAGCAGATACGCAGTATTTT. This chain joins TRBV3-1 and TRBJ2-3; perhaps D is TRBD1 or TRBD2 (6 bases each). From germline, CDR1 is LGHDT and CDR2 YNNKEL (reference sequence). V lost 4 bases, J lost 4 bases, and 18 bases lay in between. The CDR3 is 16 amino acids.

This clonotype was detected only a few times. The CDR3 DNA follows: TGTGCCAGCAGTTTTAGACCGGGGGGCTTCTACAATGAGCAGTTCTTC. Residues: CASSFRPGGFYNEQFF. The genes are TRBV7-9 and TRBJ2-1; possible D gene TRBD2, 7 bases. Trimming left V 6 bases short and J 3 bases short, with 18 bases between. This CDR3 has 16 amino acids. Germline-derived CDR1 and CDR2 are SEHNR and FQNEAQ (reference sequence).

The rearrangement links TRBV6-4 to TRBJ2-3; 11 nucleotides align to TRBD2. CDR1 and CDR2 from the germline V gene are MRHNA and SNTAGT. The V gene end was trimmed by 4 bases and the J gene end by 4 bases; junction bases not matched to a gene: 4. The CDR3 is 15 residues long. The CDR3 spells CASSASSGGSDTQYF. In DNA form, the CDR3 reads TGTGCCAGCAGTGCTTCTAGCGGGGGGTCAGATACGCAGTATTTT.

This rearrangement joins TRBV5-1 to TRBJ2-1; a possible D gene is TRBD1 (5 bases). The germline V gene encodes CDR1 SGHRS and CDR2 YFSETQ. V was cut by 0 bases and J by 8 bases, with 15 bases left in between. The CDR3 spans 15 residues. The CDR3 is CASSLGHIGAYEQFF. DNA for the CDR3: TGCGCCAGCAGCTTGGGACACATAGGGGCATATGAGCAGTTCTTC. The full variable domain, completed using reference TRBV5-1 and TRBJ2-1, is KAGVTQTPRYLIKTRGQQVTLSCSPISGHRSVSWYQQTPGQGLQFLFEYFSETQRNKGNFPGRFSGRQFSNSRSEMNVSTLELGDSALYLCASSLGHIGAYEQFFGPGTRLTVL.

The genes are TRBV5-1 and TRBJ1-2, with D perhaps matching TRBD1 (5 bases). V lost 1 base, J lost 8 bases, and 15 bases lay in between. CDR1 SGHRS and CDR2 YFSETQ come from the germline V gene. The CDR3 is 14 amino acids. CDR3 bases: TGCGCCAGCAGCTTGTCAGGGTTCATAGGGGGCTACACCTTC. Amino acid sequence: CASSLSGFIGGYTF.

The chain employs TRBV19 and TRBJ1-5, with D unclear. Germline loops: CDR1 LNHDA, CDR2 SQIVND (reference sequence). The CDR3 is 13 residues long. Trimming shortened V by 1 base and J by 5 bases, and 6 bases separated the two germline ends. The CDR3 here is CASSIAGHQPQHF. The DNA of the CDR3 is TGTGCCAGTAGTATAGCCGGGCATCAGCCCCAGCATTTT.

This clonotype was recorded a few times. The chain is built from TRBV5-1 and TRBJ2-7; D is perhaps TRBD2 (5 bases). This CDR3 spans 15 amino acids. The germline gives CDR1 SGHRS, CDR2 YFSETQ. V lost 4 bases, J lost 4 bases, and 18 bases lay in between. The CDR3 region has the DNA TGCGCCAGCAGCACCTCGGGGTTATTAAGATACGAGCAGTACTTC. Protein product: CASSTSGLLRYEQYF.